Presented here are 15 T cell receptor beta chains from one specimen sequenced in a study of blood T cells in healthy people across ages. The second PCR ran about 6 to 12 cycles with a sample-barcoded 5' primer and J-beta primers. TCRdb reprocessed the 5' RACE reads with MiXCR, giving one entry per CDR3 protein. In the table there are 850,000 to 1,000,000 distinct CDR3 sequences, about 48% of which are singletons. Sequenced material: blood. Source of these receptors: a man between 25 and 39 years old in good health.

This clonotype was observed a handful of times. This chain's CDR3 is CATSPRFAGSSYNEQFF. The CDR3 DNA is TGTGCCACCAGCCCCCGATTTGCGGGGAGCTCCTACAATGAGCAGTTCTTC. The chain combines TRBV15 with TRBJ2-1; D might be TRBD2 (6 bases). Germline CDR1 and CDR2: LNHNV and YYDKDF (reference sequence). This CDR3 region has 17 residues. Trimming shortened V by 5 bases and J by 0 bases, and 17 bases separated the two germline ends.

V and J are TRBV4-2 and TRBJ1-1; D is perhaps TRBD1 (6 bases). Trimming removed 4 bases from V and 1 base from J, with 16 bases in between. CDR1 is LGHNA, CDR2 YNFKEQ, per germline. The CDR3 is 16 amino acids. Written as DNA, the CDR3 is TGTGCCAGCAGCCGAGGAACCGGGACACAGAACACTGAAGCTTTCTTT. This translates into CASSRGTGTQNTEAFF.

This clonotype was detected once. J is TRBJ2-5 and V is TRBV5-6, with 8 bases that match TRBD2. CDR1 and CDR2 from the germline V gene are SGHDT and YYEEEE. There are 15 residues in the CDR3. The ends lost 4 bases at V and 11 bases at J; junction bases unmatched: 16. The CDR3 region is CASSAGGGRINEQYF. Here the CDR3 DNA reads TGTGCCAGCAGCGCCGGCGGGGGGCGAATAAATGAGCAGTACTTC.

The chain couples TRBV20-1 to TRBJ1-6, with D uncertain. V lost 3 bases to trimming and J lost 8 bases, with 14 bases between them. The germline CDR1 and CDR2 sequences are DFQATT and SNEGSKA (reference sequence). The CDR3 covers 14 residues. The CDR3 sequence is CSARKTTSDSPLHF. The CDR3 DNA reads as TGCAGTGCTAGGAAGACAACTTCGGATTCACCCCTCCACTTT.

The chain recombines TRBV2 with TRBJ2-3; D is perhaps TRBD1 or TRBD2 (5 bases each). Germline CDR1 SNHLY, CDR2 FYNNEI. This CDR3 contains 15 residues. With 2 bases removed from V and 1 base from J, the gap between germline ends came to 10 bases. CDR3 protein: CASSEWQGGTDTQYF. CDR3 sequence (DNA): TGTGCCAGCAGTGAATGGCAGGGAGGCACAGATACGCAGTATTTT.

The V gene is TRBV6-1, the J gene TRBJ1-2, with D hard to call. Deletions cut 4 bases from V and 6 bases from J, with 12 bases between. Germline V gene lookup returns CDR1 MNHNS and CDR2 SASEGT. The CDR3 runs to 13 residues. This CDR3 is CASSVQERHGYTF. For the CDR3, the DNA is TGTGCCAGCAGTGTTCAGGAGAGACATGGCTACACCTTC.

This clonotype was detected a few times. The chain links TRBV7-9 to TRBJ2-1; 7 nucleotides align to TRBD2. Trimming removed 6 bases from V and 9 bases from J; junction bases left unmatched: 5. This CDR3 is built from 12 residues. Germline CDR1 reads SEHNR; CDR2 reads FQNEAQ (reference sequence). CDR3 nucleotides: TGTGCCAGCAGGTTCTTAGCGGGTGAGCAGTTCTTC. This gives the protein CASRFLAGEQFF.

This chain connects TRBV4-2 to TRBJ2-4; 10 nucleotides line up with TRBD1. The length of the CDR3 is 12 residues. In germline, CDR1 is LGHNA, CDR2 YNFKEQ. Here the CDR3 DNA reads TGTGCTACCAGACAGGGGGCGGGGGAGCAGTACTTC. As protein: CATRQGAGEQYF.

The rearrangement links TRBV10-3 to TRBJ1-1, with D perhaps TRBD1 (6 bases). The germline V and J ends were trimmed by 0 bases and 5 bases, with 10 bases remaining between them. The CDR3 consists of 14 residues. Germline CDR1 reads ENHRY; CDR2 reads SYGVKD. In DNA form, the CDR3 reads TGTGCCATCAGTGAGTCGAGAGGGGGGACTGAAGCTTTCTTT. Translated, it gives CAISESRGGTEAFF.

This clonotype was observed a few times. The genes are TRBV5-1 and TRBJ2-3; D uncertain. CDR3 length equals 15 residues. V was trimmed by 1 base and J by 2 bases, leaving 11 bases between them. CDR1 is SGHRS and CDR2 is YFSETQ in the germline V gene. The CDR3 nucleotides are TGCGCCAGCAGCTTGAACCCGACACTCACAGATACGCAGTATTTT. Its translation is CASSLNPTLTDTQYF.

The gene calls are TRBV6-5 and TRBJ2-6; the match to TRBD1 covers 7 bases. This CDR3 is built from 15 residues. The germline V gene encodes CDR1 MNHEY and CDR2 SVGAGI. The V and J ends lost 6 bases and 4 bases, in that order; junction bases with no gene match: 6. This chain's CDR3 is CASRMTGPGANVLTF. The CDR3 region has the DNA TGTGCCAGCAGAATGACAGGGCCCGGGGCCAACGTCCTGACTTTC.

This clonotype was observed once. The chain recombines TRBV5-6 with TRBJ2-7; TRBD2 agrees at 7 bases. The CDR3 runs to 14 residues. J gave up 3 bases and V 2 bases, and 5 bases lay outside the gene matches. Germline values: CDR1 SGHDT, CDR2 YYEEEE. The CDR3 DNA reads TGTGCCAGCAGCTTCGCTCGGGGGGTCTACGAGCAGTACTTC. Translating it yields CASSFARGVYEQYF.

The rearrangement links TRBV7-2 to TRBJ2-5; D may be TRBD2 (6 bases). The CDR3 sequence is 15 residues long. V lost 2 bases, J lost 11 bases, and 21 bases lay in between. Germline CDR1 is SGHTA and CDR2 is FQGNSA. This CDR3 reads CASSLFRSGSKEQYF. The DNA of the CDR3 is TGTGCCAGCAGCTTATTCCGAAGCGGGTCGAAAGAGCAGTACTTC.

The chain uses TRBV6-5 and TRBJ2-1; weak D call: TRBD2 (5 bases). This CDR3 has 15 amino acids. Looked up from germline, CDR1 is MNHEY and CDR2 is SVGAGI. V lost 4 bases and J lost 6, with 16 bases in between. The CDR3 nucleotides are TGTGCCAGCAGTTCCGACTATCAAAGGTCCAATGAGCAGTTCTTC. The encoded protein is CASSSDYQRSNEQFF.

The chain has TRBV29-1 and TRBJ2-1; no reliable D call. Germline V gives CDR1 SQVTM, CDR2 ANQGSEA. The CDR3 has 10 amino acids. The V gene lost 7 bases and the J gene lost 9 bases, with 10 bases spanning the gap. CDR3 sequence reads: CSGLLGEQFF. The CDR3 DNA reads as TGCAGCGGCCTTCTTGGTGAGCAGTTCTTC.